This TCR beta chain was sequenced during a study of CD4 T cells in relation to SARS-CoV-2 and coronaviruses. The unexposed donors gave CD4+ T cells in 2011-2018, prior to COVID-19. Isolation of CD4+ T cells took place after around eleven days in culture. Testing used SARS-CoV-2 S/N and four cold-coronavirus spikes on unexposed-donor CD4+ T cells, cells permitting. Between the trimmed V and J ends, which lost 2 bases and 1 base, there was a span of 19 bases. Germline lookup yields CDR1 MNHEY and CDR2 SVGEGT. The CDR3 is 18 residues long. Concerning this clone: Its antigen is currently unknown.

Assay used: immunoSEQ multiplex PCR; TCRdb lists only in-frame clones, some missing. Among 15,000 to 20,000 clones listed, 78% were seen once. Study results and caveats: In around two thirds of donors, memory CD4+ clonotypes crossrecognized SARS-CoV-2 and at least one common cold coronavirus spike. This crossreactivity analysis covered spike protein alone, no other viral proteins.

The V gene is TRBV6-2 or TRBV6-3, the J gene TRBJ2-3, with D perhaps matching TRBD1 (5 bases). Sequencing used CD4+ T cells from PBMCs, cultured in vitro. This sequence was found in a human donor in good health. The CDR3 here is CASSYPLGRTRGTDTQYF. Here the CDR3 DNA reads TGTGCCAGCAGTTACCCCCTTGGTCGGACAAGGGGCACAGATACGCAGTATTTT.